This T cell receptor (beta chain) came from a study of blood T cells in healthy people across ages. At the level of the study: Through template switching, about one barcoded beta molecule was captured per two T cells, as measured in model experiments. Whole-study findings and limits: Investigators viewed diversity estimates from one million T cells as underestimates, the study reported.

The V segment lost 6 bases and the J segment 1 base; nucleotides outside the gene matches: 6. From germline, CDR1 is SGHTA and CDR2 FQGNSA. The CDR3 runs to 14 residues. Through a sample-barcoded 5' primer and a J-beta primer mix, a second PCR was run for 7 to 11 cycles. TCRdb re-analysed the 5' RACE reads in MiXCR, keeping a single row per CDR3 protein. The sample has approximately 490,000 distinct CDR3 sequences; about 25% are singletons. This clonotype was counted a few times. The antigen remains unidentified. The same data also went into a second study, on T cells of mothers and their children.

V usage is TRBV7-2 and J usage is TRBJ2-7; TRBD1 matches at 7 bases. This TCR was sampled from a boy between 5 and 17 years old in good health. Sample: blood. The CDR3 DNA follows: TGTGCCAGCAGTTCGGGACAGAAGTCCTACGAGCAGTACTTC. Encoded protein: CASSSGQKSYEQYF. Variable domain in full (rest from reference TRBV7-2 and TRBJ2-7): GAGVSQSPSNKVTEKGKDVELRCDPISGHTALYWYRQSLGQGLEFLIYFQGNSAPDKSGLPSDRFSAERTGGSVSTLTIQRTQQEDSAVYLCASSSGQKSYEQYFGPGTRLTVT.